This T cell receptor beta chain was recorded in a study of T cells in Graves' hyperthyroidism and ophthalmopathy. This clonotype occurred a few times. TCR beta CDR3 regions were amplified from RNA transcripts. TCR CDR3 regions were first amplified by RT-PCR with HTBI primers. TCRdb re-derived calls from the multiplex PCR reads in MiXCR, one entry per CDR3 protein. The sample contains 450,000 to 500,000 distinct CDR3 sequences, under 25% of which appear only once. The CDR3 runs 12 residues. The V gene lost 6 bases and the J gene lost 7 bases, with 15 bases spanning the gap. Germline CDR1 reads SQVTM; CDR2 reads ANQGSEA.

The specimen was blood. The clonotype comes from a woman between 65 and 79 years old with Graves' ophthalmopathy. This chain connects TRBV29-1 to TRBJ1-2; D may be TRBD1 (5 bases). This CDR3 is CSVDRGVRGYTF. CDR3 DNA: TGCAGCGTAGACCGGGGGGTCCGTGGCTACACCTTC.